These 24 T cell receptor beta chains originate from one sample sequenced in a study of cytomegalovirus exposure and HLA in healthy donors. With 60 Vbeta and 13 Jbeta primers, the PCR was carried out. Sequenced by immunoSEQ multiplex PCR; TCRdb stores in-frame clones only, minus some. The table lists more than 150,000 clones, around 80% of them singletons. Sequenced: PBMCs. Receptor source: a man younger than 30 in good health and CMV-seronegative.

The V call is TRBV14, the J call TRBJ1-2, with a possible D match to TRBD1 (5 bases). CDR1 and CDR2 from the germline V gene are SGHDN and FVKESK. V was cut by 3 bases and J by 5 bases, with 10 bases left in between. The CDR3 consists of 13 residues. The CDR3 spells CASSQGRGYGYTF. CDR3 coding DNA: TGTGCCAGCAGCCAGGGGCGAGGTTATGGCTACACCTTC.

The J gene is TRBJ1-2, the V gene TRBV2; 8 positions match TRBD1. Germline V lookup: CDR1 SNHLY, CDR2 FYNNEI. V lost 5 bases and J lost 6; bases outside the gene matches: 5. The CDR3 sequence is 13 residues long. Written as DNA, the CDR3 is TGTGCCAGCAGTCCACAGGGGGAAAATGGCTACACCTTC. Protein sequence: CASSPQGENGYTF.

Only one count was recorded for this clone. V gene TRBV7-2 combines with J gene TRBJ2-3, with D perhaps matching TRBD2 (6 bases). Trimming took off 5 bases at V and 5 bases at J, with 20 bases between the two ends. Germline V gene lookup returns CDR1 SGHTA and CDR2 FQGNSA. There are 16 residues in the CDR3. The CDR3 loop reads CASSKGSLAKGDTQYF. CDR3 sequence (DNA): TGTGCCAGCAGCAAAGGTTCCCTAGCGAAGGGAGATACGCAGTATTTT.

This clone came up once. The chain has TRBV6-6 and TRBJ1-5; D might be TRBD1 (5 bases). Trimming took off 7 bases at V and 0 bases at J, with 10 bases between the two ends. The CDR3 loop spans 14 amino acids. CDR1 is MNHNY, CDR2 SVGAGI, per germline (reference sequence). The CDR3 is CASKPGPSNQPQHF. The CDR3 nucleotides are TGTGCCAGCAAACCAGGGCCTAGCAATCAGCCCCAGCATTTT.

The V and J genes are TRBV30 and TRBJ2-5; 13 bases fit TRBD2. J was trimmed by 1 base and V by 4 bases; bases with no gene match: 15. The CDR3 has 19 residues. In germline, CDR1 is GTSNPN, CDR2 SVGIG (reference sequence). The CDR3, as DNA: TGTGCCTGGACCAGGGGGGGGACTAGCGGGATATCCCCCCAAGAGACCCAGTACTTC. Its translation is CAWTRGGTSGISPQETQYF.

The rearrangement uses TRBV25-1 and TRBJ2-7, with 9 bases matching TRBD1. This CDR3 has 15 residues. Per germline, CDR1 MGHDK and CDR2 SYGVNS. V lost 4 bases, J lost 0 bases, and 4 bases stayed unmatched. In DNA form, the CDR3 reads TGTGCCAGCAGTGGGGGGACAGGGAGCTCCTACGAGCAGTACTTC. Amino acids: CASSGGTGSSYEQYF.

CDR3 DNA: TGTGCCAGTAGTATAGGGGAGAATGGAGATACGCAGTATTTT. It specifies CASSIGENGDTQYF. The chain joins TRBV19 to TRBJ2-3, with D maybe TRBD2 (5 bases). CDR1 and CDR2 (germline): LNHDA, SQIVND (reference sequence). Trimming removed 1 base at V and 5 bases at J, with 10 bases between. This CDR3 spans 14 amino acids.

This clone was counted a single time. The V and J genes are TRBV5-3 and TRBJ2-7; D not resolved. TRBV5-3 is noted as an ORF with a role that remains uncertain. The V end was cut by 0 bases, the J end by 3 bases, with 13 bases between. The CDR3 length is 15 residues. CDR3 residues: CARSLVIKSGYEQYF. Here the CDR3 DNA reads TGTGCCAGAAGCTTGGTAATCAAATCGGGCTACGAGCAGTACTTC.

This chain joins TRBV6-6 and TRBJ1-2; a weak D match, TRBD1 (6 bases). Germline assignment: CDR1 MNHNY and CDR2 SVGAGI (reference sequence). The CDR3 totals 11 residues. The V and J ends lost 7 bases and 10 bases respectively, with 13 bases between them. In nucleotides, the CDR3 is TGTGCCAGCACCGACAGGAAGAACTACACCTTC. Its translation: CASTDRKNYTF.

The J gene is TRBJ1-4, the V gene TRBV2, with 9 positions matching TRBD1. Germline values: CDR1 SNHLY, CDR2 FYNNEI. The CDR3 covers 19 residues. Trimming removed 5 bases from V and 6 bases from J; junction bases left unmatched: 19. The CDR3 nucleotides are TGTGCCAGCAGTTTCGGGGGGACAGGGTCATCTGTATTTGATGAAAAACTGTTTTTT. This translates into CASSFGGTGSSVFDEKLFF. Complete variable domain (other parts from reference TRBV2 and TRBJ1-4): EPEVTQTPSHQVTQMGQEVILRCVPISNHLYFYWYRQILGQKVEFLVSFYNNEISEKSEIFDDQFSVERPDGSNFTLKIRSTKLEDSAMYFCASSFGGTGSSVFDEKLFFGSGTQLSVL.

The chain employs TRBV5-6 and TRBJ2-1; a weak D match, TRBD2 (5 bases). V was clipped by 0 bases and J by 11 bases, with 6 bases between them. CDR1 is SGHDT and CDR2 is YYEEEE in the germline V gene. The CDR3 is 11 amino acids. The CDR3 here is CASSLGGKQFF. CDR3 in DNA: TGTGCCAGCAGCTTGGGAGGGAAGCAGTTCTTC.

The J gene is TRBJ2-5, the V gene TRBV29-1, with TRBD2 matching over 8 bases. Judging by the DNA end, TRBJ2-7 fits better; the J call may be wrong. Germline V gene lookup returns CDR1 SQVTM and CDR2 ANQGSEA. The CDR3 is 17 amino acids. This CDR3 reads CSVVVGPSGLRSYEQYF. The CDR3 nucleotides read TGCAGCGTTGTGGTTGGGCCTAGCGGGCTCCGCTCCTACGAGCAGTACTTC.

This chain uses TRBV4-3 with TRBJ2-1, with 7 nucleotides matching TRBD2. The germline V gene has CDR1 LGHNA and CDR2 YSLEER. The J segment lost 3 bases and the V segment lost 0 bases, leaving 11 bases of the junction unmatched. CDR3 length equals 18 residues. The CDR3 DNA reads TGCGCCAGCAGCCAAGACCCCCTAGCGGCCCTTAACTACAATGAGCAGTTCTTC. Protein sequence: CASSQDPLAALNYNEQFF.

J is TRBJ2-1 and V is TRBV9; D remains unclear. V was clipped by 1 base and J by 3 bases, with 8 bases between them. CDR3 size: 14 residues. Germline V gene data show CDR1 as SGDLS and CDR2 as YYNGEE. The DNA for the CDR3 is TGTGCCAGCAGCGTAAACACAAACTACAATGAGCAGTTCTTC. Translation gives CASSVNTNYNEQFF.

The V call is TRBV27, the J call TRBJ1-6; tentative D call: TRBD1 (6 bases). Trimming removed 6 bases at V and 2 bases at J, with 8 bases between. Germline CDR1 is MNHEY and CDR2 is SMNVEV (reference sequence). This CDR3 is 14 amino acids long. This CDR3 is CASSGTTYNSPLHF. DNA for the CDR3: TGTGCCAGCAGCGGGACAACCTATAATTCACCCCTCCACTTT.

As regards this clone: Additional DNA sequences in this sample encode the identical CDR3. The DNA of the CDR3 is TGCGCCAGCAGCCTGGCCGGGTTGAGTGGCTACACCTTC. It codes for CASSLAGLSGYTF. V usage is TRBV5-1 and J usage is TRBJ1-2; D remains unclear. Deletions cut 4 bases from V and 7 bases from J, with 14 bases between. This CDR3 contains 13 residues. Germline V gene data show CDR1 as SGHRS and CDR2 as YFSETQ. Full variable domain (rest looked up from reference TRBV5-1 and TRBJ1-2): KAGVTQTPRYLIKTRGQQVTLSCSPISGHRSVSWYQQTPGQGLQFLFEYFSETQRNKGNFPGRFSGRQFSNSRSEMNVSTLELGDSALYLCASSLAGLSGYTFGSGTRLTVV.

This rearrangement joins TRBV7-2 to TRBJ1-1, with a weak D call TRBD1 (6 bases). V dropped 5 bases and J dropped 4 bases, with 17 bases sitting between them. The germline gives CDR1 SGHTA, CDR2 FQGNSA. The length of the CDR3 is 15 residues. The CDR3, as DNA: TGTGCCAGCAGCCCCGACGGACAGACAGGCACTGAAGCTTTCTTT. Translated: CASSPDGQTGTEAFF. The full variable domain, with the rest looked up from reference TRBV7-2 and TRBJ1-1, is GAGVSQSPSNKVTEKGKDVELRCDPISGHTALYWYRQSLGQGLEFLIYFQGNSAPDKSGLPSDRFSAERTGGSVSTLTIQRTQQEDSAVYLCASSPDGQTGTEAFFGQGTRLTVV.

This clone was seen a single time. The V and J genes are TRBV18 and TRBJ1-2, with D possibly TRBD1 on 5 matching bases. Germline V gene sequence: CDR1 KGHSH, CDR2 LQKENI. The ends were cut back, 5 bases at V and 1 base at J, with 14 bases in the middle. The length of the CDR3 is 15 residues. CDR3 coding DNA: TGTGCCAGCTCAACGCCGACAGAACATAACTATGGCTACACCTTC. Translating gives CASSTPTEHNYGYTF.

The CDR3 protein is CASSLAGGPYNEQFF. The CDR3 DNA reads TGTGCCAGCAGCTTGGCGGGAGGGCCATACAATGAGCAGTTCTTC. This chain uses TRBV7-6 with TRBJ2-1, with 9 bases that match TRBD2. Germline trimming cut 3 bases from V and 4 bases from J; bases unmatched to any gene: 4. CDR1 is SGHVS and CDR2 is FNYEAQ in the germline V gene. This CDR3 contains 15 residues.

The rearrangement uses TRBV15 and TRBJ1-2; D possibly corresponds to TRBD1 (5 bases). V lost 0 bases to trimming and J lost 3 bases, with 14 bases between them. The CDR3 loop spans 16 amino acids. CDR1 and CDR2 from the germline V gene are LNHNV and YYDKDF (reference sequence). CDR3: CATSRDPQGGDYGYTF. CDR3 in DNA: TGTGCCACCAGCAGAGATCCTCAGGGCGGAGACTATGGCTACACCTTC.

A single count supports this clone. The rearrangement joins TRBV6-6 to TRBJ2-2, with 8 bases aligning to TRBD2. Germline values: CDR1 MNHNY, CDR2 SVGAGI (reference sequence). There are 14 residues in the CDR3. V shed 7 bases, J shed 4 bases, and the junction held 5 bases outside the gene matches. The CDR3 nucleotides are TGTGCCAGCACCGGGGGGGCGGGCACCGGGGAGCTGTTTTTT. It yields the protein CASTGGAGTGELFF.

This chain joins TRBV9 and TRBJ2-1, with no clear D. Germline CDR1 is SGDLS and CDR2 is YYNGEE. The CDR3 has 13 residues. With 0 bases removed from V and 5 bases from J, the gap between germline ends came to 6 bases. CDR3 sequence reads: CASSVVGDNEQFF. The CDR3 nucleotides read TGTGCCAGCAGCGTAGTCGGAGACAATGAGCAGTTCTTC.

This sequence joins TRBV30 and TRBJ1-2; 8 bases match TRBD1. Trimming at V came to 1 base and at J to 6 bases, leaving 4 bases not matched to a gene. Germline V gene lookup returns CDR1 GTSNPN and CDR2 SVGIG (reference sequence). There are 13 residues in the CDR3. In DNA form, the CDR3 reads TGTGCCTGGAGTGGGACAGGGAGAGATGGCTACACCTTC. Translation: CAWSGTGRDGYTF.

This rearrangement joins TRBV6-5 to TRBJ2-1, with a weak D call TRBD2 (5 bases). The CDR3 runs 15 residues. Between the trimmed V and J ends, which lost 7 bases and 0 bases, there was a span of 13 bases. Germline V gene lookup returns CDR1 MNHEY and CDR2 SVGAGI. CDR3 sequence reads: CASTWTGSSYNEQFF. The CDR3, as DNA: TGTGCCAGCACTTGGACGGGGAGCTCCTACAATGAGCAGTTCTTC.